The 20 T cell receptor beta chains below come from one sample, sequenced in a study of T-cell reconstitution after alpha-beta-depleted transplantation in children. Preparation of the TCRbeta library used unique molecular identifiers. A single record per CDR3 protein comes from TCRdb applying MiXCR to the PCR reads. The sample holds approximately 50,000 distinct CDR3 sequences, 52% seen once. This material consisted of peripheral blood, taken before TCRalphabeta/CD19-depleted stem cell transplant. Source of these receptors: a boy under two years old with SCID, due to receive a stem cell transplant.

This chain connects TRBV13 to TRBJ1-1; possibly TRBD1 for D (5 bases). CDR3 size: 14 residues. The germline gives CDR1 PRHDT, CDR2 FYEKMQ (reference sequence). Trimming removed 7 bases from V and 3 bases from J, with 15 bases in between. The CDR3 region is CASTFGGTDTEAFF. CDR3 in DNA: TGTGCCAGCACCTTCGGGGGTACGGACACTGAAGCTTTCTTT.

This clonotype has a single count. This CDR3 reads CASSIILNEKLFF. The CDR3 bases are TGTGCCAGCAGTATTATACTCAATGAAAAACTGTTTTTT. The V call is TRBV25-1, the J call TRBJ1-4, with D hard to call. The CDR3 has 13 residues. The germline V and J ends were trimmed by 5 bases and 5 bases, with 9 bases remaining between them. CDR1 is MGHDK and CDR2 is SYGVNS in the germline V gene.

The genes are TRBV4-2 and TRBJ2-5; 10 bases fit TRBD1. Germline V lookup: CDR1 LGHNA, CDR2 YNFKEQ. The CDR3 is 17 amino acids. V lost 0 bases, J lost 5 bases, and 9 bases stayed unmatched. CDR3 DNA: TGTGCCAGCAGCCAAGATAGTCCGGGACAGGGGACGGAGACCCAGTACTTC. Protein product: CASSQDSPGQGTETQYF.

The chain employs TRBV7-8 and TRBJ2-7; D uncertain. This CDR3 contains 14 residues. V shed 6 bases and J shed 0 bases, with 12 bases lying between them. The germline gives CDR1 SGHVS, CDR2 FQNEAQ. Here the CDR3 DNA reads TGTGCCAGCAGTCCACTTTGGCCCTCCTACGAGCAGTACTTC. Its translation is CASSPLWPSYEQYF.

The gene calls are TRBV12-3 or TRBV12-4 and TRBJ2-7; possible D gene TRBD1, 6 bases. V lost 5 bases and J 1 base, leaving 12 bases between the germline ends. The CDR3 sequence is 14 residues long. The CDR3 region has the DNA TGTGCCAGCAGTCCACAGGGTGGGTCCTACGAGCAGTACTTC. Protein sequence: CASSPQGGSYEQYF.

This clonotype showed up just a few times. The chain has TRBV5-1 and TRBJ2-3; 11 nucleotides match TRBD1. J was trimmed by 3 bases and V by 4 bases; bases with no gene match: 10. Germline CDR1 and CDR2: SGHRS and YFSETQ. There are 17 residues in the CDR3. CDR3 in DNA: TGCGCCAGCAGCCCTGGACAGGGGGCGTCCGGAACAGATACGCAGTATTTT. This gives the protein CASSPGQGASGTDTQYF.

The V and J genes are TRBV7-9 and TRBJ2-1; D is tentatively TRBD1 or TRBD2 (5 bases each). CDR3 length equals 14 residues. With 1 base removed from V and 7 bases from J, the gap between germline ends came to 11 bases. The germline gives CDR1 SEHNR, CDR2 FQNEAQ (reference sequence). The CDR3 DNA reads TGTGCCAGCAGCTTAGATGGGGGAGTTAATGAGCAGTTCTTC. Its protein product is CASSLDGGVNEQFF.

Notes on this clonotype: One end of the junction fails to match germline, which may point to a read error. The chain carries TRBV9 and TRBJ1-3; D is ambiguous. The CDR3 loop spans 16 amino acids. The V gene's germline CDR1 is SGDLS and CDR2 YYNGEE. The CDR3 protein is CASSVDFPGLGNTIYF. DNA for the CDR3: TGTGCCAGCAGCGTAGATTTCCCAGGCTTGGGAAACACCATTTATTTT.

This clonotype was counted only a few times. The chain links TRBV7-2 to TRBJ2-3; tentatively, D is TRBD2 (6 bases). Germline CDR1 SGHTA, CDR2 FQGNSA. V was pared by 0 bases and J by 4 bases, with 11 bases between. The CDR3 sequence is 15 residues long. The CDR3 here is CASSLARGGADTQYF. The DNA of the CDR3 is TGTGCCAGCAGCTTAGCGCGGGGCGGTGCAGATACGCAGTATTTT.

The chain carries TRBV10-3 and TRBJ2-2; possibly TRBD2 for D (7 bases). This CDR3 spans 16 amino acids. The germline V gene has CDR1 ENHRY and CDR2 SYGVKD. Trimming took off 0 bases at V and 2 bases at J, with 10 bases between the two ends. This chain's CDR3 is CAISESRGANTGELFF. The CDR3 region has the DNA TGTGCCATCAGTGAGTCTCGGGGGGCAAACACCGGGGAGCTGTTTTTT.

V usage is TRBV7-9 and J usage is TRBJ2-2; maybe TRBD1 (6 bases). CDR1 and CDR2 from the germline V gene are SEHNR and FQNEAQ (reference sequence). This CDR3 is 15 amino acids long. V gave up 5 bases and J gave up 6 bases, with 16 bases separating them. The CDR3 DNA follows: TGTGCCAGCAGCCCTCCGACAGGACCGGCCGGGGAGCTGTTTTTT. Amino acid sequence: CASSPPTGPAGELFF.

This clonotype was recorded only once. This chain joins TRBV6-1 and TRBJ1-3, with TRBD1 as a possible D gene (5 bases). The V end lost 5 bases, the J end lost 2 bases, and 16 bases lay between the germline ends. The CDR3 extends over 16 amino acids. Germline CDR1 reads MNHNS; CDR2 reads SASEGT. The CDR3 region is CASSSAGLPAGNTIYF. The CDR3 nucleotides are TGTGCCAGCAGTAGCGCAGGGCTCCCAGCTGGAAACACCATATATTTT.

The chain couples TRBV7-7 to TRBJ2-1, with 12 nucleotides matching TRBD1. Germline-derived CDR1 and CDR2 are SSHAT and FNYEAQ (reference sequence). The CDR3 is 14 amino acids. V shed 4 bases and J 8 bases; nucleotides not matched to a gene: 3. CDR3 DNA sequence: TGTGCCAGCAGCTCAGGGACAGGGGGCTATGAGCAGTTCTTC. Its translation: CASSSGTGGYEQFF.

The genes are TRBV9 and TRBJ2-3; D unresolved. Trimming took 1 base from V and 10 from J, leaving 10 bases between them. The CDR3 contains 12 residues. Looked up from germline, CDR1 is SGDLS and CDR2 is YYNGEE. CDR3 in amino acids: CASSVMNLPQYF. CDR3 sequence (DNA): TGTGCCAGCAGCGTAATGAATCTCCCGCAGTATTTT.

There are many counts of this clonotype. V usage is TRBV7-8 and J usage is TRBJ2-7; possibly TRBD2 for D (6 bases). This CDR3 is 14 amino acids long. V lost 0 bases and J 3 bases, leaving 9 bases between the germline ends. Per the germline V gene, CDR1 is SGHVS and CDR2 is FQNEAQ. Here the CDR3 DNA reads TGTGCCAGCAGCTTAGCGACCGGGGGCTACGAGCAGTACTTC. Translation: CASSLATGGYEQYF.

This clonotype was seen a handful of times. V usage is TRBV28 and J usage is TRBJ2-7; D unresolved. The germline CDR1 and CDR2 sequences are MDHEN and SYDVKM. This CDR3 has 14 residues. Trimming removed 5 bases at V and 6 bases at J, with 17 bases between. This CDR3 reads CASSPRLESGEQYF. CDR3 coding DNA: TGTGCCAGCAGTCCTCGTCTTGAATCAGGCGAGCAGTACTTC.

This chain joins TRBV4-2 and TRBJ1-1, with TRBD1 as a possible D gene (5 bases). V lost 0 bases, J lost 0 bases, and 14 bases lay in between. From germline, CDR1 is LGHNA and CDR2 YNFKEQ. The CDR3 extends over 17 amino acids. CDR3 protein: CASSQDPMGEVNTEAFF. Written as DNA, the CDR3 is TGTGCCAGCAGCCAAGACCCGATGGGGGAGGTGAACACTGAAGCTTTCTTT.

This clonotype came up a few times. The chain combines TRBV5-6 with TRBJ1-2; unclear D gene. Trimming cost V 3 bases and J 5 bases, with 17 bases left between them. The germline CDR1 and CDR2 sequences are SGHDT and YYEEEE. The CDR3 length is 15 residues. The CDR3 protein is CASSWITDNSYGYTF. The DNA for the CDR3 is TGTGCCAGCAGCTGGATTACAGACAACTCATATGGCTACACCTTC.

The chain has TRBV5-1 and TRBJ2-3; 9 bases align to TRBD2. Germline CDR1 reads SGHRS; CDR2 reads YFSETQ. V dropped 3 bases and J dropped 4; count of bases not matched to a gene: 9. The CDR3 totals 16 residues. The CDR3 protein is CASSYDSGGSADTQYF. CDR3 bases: TGCGCCAGCAGCTATGATAGCGGGGGTTCCGCAGATACGCAGTATTTT.

This clonotype has more than one count but fewer than ten. The chain combines TRBV19 with TRBJ2-1, with TRBD1 matching over 8 bases. Losses at the gene ends were 3 bases for V and 3 bases for J; bases not matched to a gene: 4. This CDR3 has 15 amino acids. From germline, CDR1 is LNHDA and CDR2 SQIVND (reference sequence). CDR3 amino acids: CASSIPGGHYNEQFF. The DNA for the CDR3 is TGTGCCAGTAGTATTCCAGGGGGCCACTACAATGAGCAGTTCTTC.